Each of the 12 T cell receptor beta chains below was sequenced from the same sample in a study of shared clonotypes between healthy human individuals. The data were produced by immunoSEQ multiplex PCR, yet TCRdb's version contains in-frame clones alone and is incomplete. Altogether 850,000 to 1,200,000 clones are present, about 75% being singletons, with the ten largest covering roughly 1.5%. Sequenced sample: memory CD4+ T cells sorted from blood. As for subset: CD45RA-negative fraction. Source of these receptors: a man between 18 and 29 years old in good health.

The rearrangement uses TRBV5-4 and TRBJ2-1; no clear D. Germline V gene data show CDR1 as SGHNT and CDR2 as YYREEE (reference sequence). Trimming cost V 0 bases and J 8 bases, with 9 bases left between them. This CDR3 has 13 amino acids. The CDR3 spells CASSLAFRDEQFF. CDR3 DNA: TGTGCCAGCAGCTTGGCCTTTCGAGATGAGCAGTTCTTC.

The V gene is TRBV2, the J gene TRBJ1-6; TRBD1 aligns across 7 bases. V dropped 2 bases and J dropped 9; count of bases not matched to a gene: 10. CDR3 size: 16 residues. Germline assignment: CDR1 SNHLY and CDR2 FYNNEI. CDR3 sequence: CASSEIMGAGGSPLHF. The CDR3 DNA follows: TGTGCCAGCAGTGAAATTATGGGGGCAGGGGGTTCACCCCTCCACTTT.

This clone has just one count. CDR3 coding DNA: TGTGCCAGCAGCTTAGGACGGACTAGCCACAATGAGCAGTTCTTC. Its translation: CASSLGRTSHNEQFF. This sequence joins TRBV7-2 and TRBJ2-1, with 8 bases lining up with TRBD2. This CDR3 region has 15 residues. Germline CDR1 SGHTA, CDR2 FQGNSA. With V trimmed by 1 base and J by 5 bases, 4 bases remained unmatched.

Only one count was recorded for this clone. J is TRBJ2-3 and V is TRBV29-1; D assignment may be TRBD1 or TRBD2 (7 bases each). The germline V gene encodes CDR1 SQVTM and CDR2 ANQGSEA. Trimming pared 4 bases from V and 1 base from J, leaving 15 bases between. The CDR3 contains 15 residues. DNA for the CDR3: TGCAGCGTTGCTGGGGAGGGGGCGGGCACAGATACGCAGTATTTT. Translated, it gives CSVAGEGAGTDTQYF.

This chain uses TRBV18 with TRBJ2-7, with D possibly TRBD2 on 5 matching bases. V was cut by 3 bases and J by 2 bases, with 23 bases left in between. Germline assignment: CDR1 KGHSH and CDR2 LQKENI. The CDR3 runs 18 residues. The CDR3 region has the DNA TGTGCCAGCTCACCCCCTTCAACATCCGGCGGGCTGACCTACGAGCAGTACTTC. Translating gives CASSPPSTSGGLTYEQYF.

The chain has TRBV5-1 and TRBJ2-3; 7 positions agree with TRBD2. From germline, CDR1 is SGHRS and CDR2 YFSETQ. The length of the CDR3 is 17 residues. With 3 bases clipped from V and 0 bases from J, the junction kept 10 bases outside the gene matches. In nucleotides, the CDR3 is TGCGCCAGCAGCTCTCATTACAGCGGGGCTAGCACAGATACGCAGTATTTT. Its translation is CASSSHYSGASTDTQYF.

The V call is TRBV4-2, the J call TRBJ2-2; D uncertain. The V gene's germline CDR1 is LGHNA and CDR2 YNFKEQ. This CDR3 region has 18 residues. V dropped 1 base and J dropped 1 base, with 16 bases sitting between them. This chain's CDR3 is CASSQALVSRLNTGELFF. The CDR3 DNA sequence: TGTGCCAGCAGCCAAGCCCTGGTGAGCAGACTGAACACCGGGGAGCTGTTTTTT.

This clone is a singleton in its sample. The rearrangement joins TRBV6-6 to TRBJ2-7; 9 bases fit TRBD1. Trimming at V came to 6 bases and at J to 4 bases, leaving 7 bases not matched to a gene. CDR3 length: 14 residues. Germline CDR1 reads MNHNY; CDR2 reads SVGAGI (reference sequence). The CDR3 coding sequence is TGTGCCAGCAGGTGGGGACAGGGCCGGTACGAGCAGTACTTC. This codes for CASRWGQGRYEQYF.

This sequence joins TRBV2 and TRBJ2-7, with D hard to call. V was cut by 5 bases and J by 9 bases, with 23 bases left in between. CDR3 length equals 15 residues. The germline CDR1 and CDR2 sequences are SNHLY and FYNNEI. The CDR3 sequence: CASSKLPREPTGQYF. DNA of the CDR3: TGTGCCAGCAGTAAACTTCCGAGAGAACCTACGGGGCAGTACTTC.

This sequence joins TRBV10-3 and TRBJ1-1, with 12 positions matching TRBD1. The CDR3 loop spans 15 amino acids. Trimming removed 2 bases from V and 7 bases from J; junction bases left unmatched: 5. Germline CDR1 and CDR2: ENHRY and SYGVKD. DNA of the CDR3: TGTGCCATCAGTGAGCGGGGACAGGGGGCGGGTGAAGCTTTCTTT. Translated: CAISERGQGAGEAFF.

The chain has TRBV10-3 and TRBJ2-2; the match to TRBD2 covers 8 bases. Germline V gene data show CDR1 as ENHRY and CDR2 as SYGVKD. V trimming: 8 bases; J trimming: 6 bases; junction bases outside the gene matches: 8. The CDR3 sequence is 14 residues long. The CDR3: CAIRSSGGPGELFF. The CDR3 region has the DNA TGTGCCATCCGATCGTCGGGGGGGCCCGGGGAGCTGTTTTTT.

This chain connects TRBV5-5 to TRBJ1-3; D remains ambiguous. The CDR3 sequence is 16 residues long. CDR1 is SGHKS, CDR2 YYEKEE, per germline (reference sequence). Trimming stripped 0 bases from V and 0 bases from J, with 10 bases between. CDR3 coding DNA: TGTGCCAGCAGCTTGGGCAGCACAACCTCTGGAAACACCATATATTTT. As protein: CASSLGSTTSGNTIYF. The full variable domain, its missing parts supplied by reference TRBV5-5 and TRBJ1-3, is DAGVTQSPTHLIKTRGQQVTLRCSPISGHKSVSWYQQVLGQGPQFIFQYYEKEERGRGNFPDRFSARQFPNYSSELNVNALLLGDSALYLCASSLGSTTSGNTIYFGEGSWLTVV.